The 14 T cell receptor beta chains presented below share a single source sample, sequenced in a study of tumor-infiltrating lymphocytes in primary liver carcinoma. Starting material of around 460 ng total RNA yielded TCR beta cDNA via a constant-region primer. Each TCR beta library was derived from three nested multiplex PCR rounds that employed slightly modified ARM-PCR. Use of TRBV1-TRBV30 forward primers with a C-beta reverse primer characterized the first two PCR rounds, which lasted about 9 cycles each. MiXCR, run by TCRdb on the multiplex PCR reads, gives a single entry per CDR3 protein. The sample records approximately 64,000 distinct CDR3 sequences, around 64% being singletons. DNA and RNA were both co-extracted from approximately 22-30 mg of bulk tissue that had not been sorted. The sample comprised liver tumor tissue from sampling region 4. Subset meaning: tumor region T4, right-lateral pole. The receptors derive from a man aged 35-49 years with primary liver carcinoma and hepatitis B virus infection.

Of note for this clonotype: This is likely a read error, given that the CDR3 carries no conserved phenylalanine or tryptophan at its end. The chain has TRBV6-2 or TRBV6-3 and TRBJ2-7; D may be TRBD1 (6 bases). The CDR3 has 16 amino acids. Germline V gives CDR1 MNHEY, CDR2 SVGEGT. CDR3 DNA sequence: TGTGCCAGTAGTTTATGGTCCGGAACAGGGTCCTACGAGCAGTACTCC. It yields the protein CASSLWSGTGSYEQYS.

The chain recombines TRBV6-5 with TRBJ2-7; possible D gene TRBD2, 6 bases. Germline V gene sequence: CDR1 MNHEY, CDR2 SVGAGI. Trimming took off 11 bases at V and 2 bases at J, with 19 bases between the two ends. CDR3 length equals 14 residues. The CDR3 DNA sequence: TGTGCCTCCAGGACGGAGGGATTAGCCTACGAGCAGTACTTC. Translating it yields CASRTEGLAYEQYF.

Comment on this clonotype: A much larger clone sits a single nucleotide away, making a read error possible. The V gene is TRBV11-3, the J gene TRBJ2-1, with D possibly matching TRBD2 (5 bases). The CDR3 contains 14 residues. V was cut by 10 bases and J by 4 bases, with 17 bases left in between. Germline V gene data show CDR1 as SGHNT and CDR2 as YENEEA. CDR3 nucleotides: TGTGCCAACAGAATTAGCGACTCTTACAATGAGCAGTTCTTC. The encoded protein is CANRISDSYNEQFF.

This clonotype was detected once. The conserved phenylalanine or tryptophan is not found at the CDR3 terminus, so this likely reflects a read error. The gene calls are TRBV29-1 and TRBJ1-1; D ambiguous. Germline CDR1 SQVTM, CDR2 ANQGSEA. The V gene lost 5 bases and the J gene lost 0 bases, with 16 bases spanning the gap. The CDR3 length is 15 residues. CDR3 region: CSVWAGWGMNTEAFI. CDR3 nucleotides: TGCAGCGTTTGGGCGGGGTGGGGAATGAACACTGAAGCTTTCATT.

The chain couples TRBV6-5 to TRBJ2-1; 7 bases map to TRBD2. CDR3 size: 14 residues. Germline CDR1 reads MNHEY; CDR2 reads SVGAGI. V was clipped by 7 bases and J by 5 bases; unmatched bases: 8. This CDR3 is CASIYWTRDNEQFF. As DNA, the CDR3 is TGTGCCAGCATTTATTGGACTAGGGACAATGAGCAGTTCTTC.

The chain employs TRBV12-3 or TRBV12-4 and TRBJ1-3; D is ambiguous. CDR3 size: 13 residues. V lost 7 bases to trimming and J lost 0 bases, with 7 bases between them. The CDR3 protein is CASTPSSGNTIYF. In DNA, the CDR3 is TGTGCCAGCACCCCCTCCTCTGGAAACACCATATATTTT.

With respect to this clonotype: The junction and the germline gene differ at one end; a read error may be behind it. The CDR3 region is CASNQGQTFPPSTDTRYF. The CDR3 DNA reads TGCGCCAGCAACCAGGGACAAACCTTCCCCCCATCTACAGATACGCGGTATTTT. The J gene is TRBJ2-3, the V gene TRBV5-1; possible D gene TRBD1, 6 bases. CDR3 length equals 18 residues. The germline CDR1 and CDR2 sequences are SGHRS and YFSETQ.

As for this clonotype: Compared with germline, one end of the junction differs, possibly owing to a read error. The V call is TRBV6-4, the J call TRBJ2-3, with a possible D match to TRBD1 (6 bases). The germline CDR1 and CDR2 sequences are MRHNA and SNTAGT. The CDR3 runs to 13 residues. Here the CDR3 reads CANSDTGTDTQYF. The CDR3 DNA sequence: TGTGCCAACAGTGATACAGGGACAGATACGCAGTATTTT.

Only one count was recorded for this clonotype. The junction and the germline gene differ at one end; a read error may be behind it. The chain employs TRBV20-1 and TRBJ2-3; no clear D. The CDR3 consists of 12 residues. Germline V gives CDR1 DFQATT, CDR2 SNEGSKA (reference sequence). CDR3 DNA sequence: TGCAGTGCTACTAGTGGCATAGATGCGCAGTACTTT. This sequence encodes CSATSGIDAQYF.

The rearrangement joins TRBV6-6 to TRBJ1-1; TRBD1 is a possible D gene (5 bases). Germline V gene lookup returns CDR1 MNHNY and CDR2 SVGAGI (reference sequence). This CDR3 spans 16 amino acids. Trimming cost V 6 bases and J 1 base, with 18 bases left between them. CDR3 sequence (DNA): TGTGCCAGCAGCCTCCCCGAGGCAGGGCCGAACACTGAAGCTTTCTTT. Translation: CASSLPEAGPNTEAFF.

The chain combines TRBV29-1 with TRBJ1-5; tentative D call: TRBD1 (5 bases). Germline-derived CDR1 and CDR2 are SQVTM and ANQGSEA. V was pared by 8 bases and J by 3 bases, with 14 bases between. The CDR3 runs to 13 residues. In DNA form, the CDR3 reads TGCAGCCTTGTCAGACAGATCAATCAGCCCCAGCATTTT. Amino acids: CSLVRQINQPQHF.

As for this clonotype: One end of the junction varies from germline; a read error may be responsible. The chain joins TRBV10-3 to TRBJ1-2; possibly TRBD1 for D (6 bases). Germline V gives CDR1 ENHRY, CDR2 SYGVKD. The CDR3 covers 14 residues. CDR3 sequence reads: CAISESSGDYDHIF. The CDR3 nucleotides are TGTGCCATCAGTGAGTCGTCAGGGGACTATGACCACATCTTC.

On this clonotype: A much larger clone lies one base from this, so it may be a read error. V and J are TRBV7-9 and TRBJ2-3, with 7 positions matching TRBD1. Germline V lookup: CDR1 SEHNR, CDR2 FQNEAQ (reference sequence). CDR3 size: 15 residues. The CDR3 nucleotides are TGTGCCAGCAGCCTACGGGACAGCGGCACAGATATGCAGTATTTT. It is translated as CASSLRDSGTDMQYF.

Comment on this clonotype: The junction departs from germline at one end; a sequencing error may be responsible. The V and J genes are TRBV5-6 and TRBJ1-1, with D perhaps matching TRBD1 (6 bases). The V gene's germline CDR1 is SGHDT and CDR2 YYEEEE. The CDR3 contains 15 residues. This chain's CDR3 is CASSSLDRWNTEAFF. The CDR3 DNA follows: TGTGCTAGCAGCTCCCTAGACAGGTGGAACACTGAAGCTTTCTTT.